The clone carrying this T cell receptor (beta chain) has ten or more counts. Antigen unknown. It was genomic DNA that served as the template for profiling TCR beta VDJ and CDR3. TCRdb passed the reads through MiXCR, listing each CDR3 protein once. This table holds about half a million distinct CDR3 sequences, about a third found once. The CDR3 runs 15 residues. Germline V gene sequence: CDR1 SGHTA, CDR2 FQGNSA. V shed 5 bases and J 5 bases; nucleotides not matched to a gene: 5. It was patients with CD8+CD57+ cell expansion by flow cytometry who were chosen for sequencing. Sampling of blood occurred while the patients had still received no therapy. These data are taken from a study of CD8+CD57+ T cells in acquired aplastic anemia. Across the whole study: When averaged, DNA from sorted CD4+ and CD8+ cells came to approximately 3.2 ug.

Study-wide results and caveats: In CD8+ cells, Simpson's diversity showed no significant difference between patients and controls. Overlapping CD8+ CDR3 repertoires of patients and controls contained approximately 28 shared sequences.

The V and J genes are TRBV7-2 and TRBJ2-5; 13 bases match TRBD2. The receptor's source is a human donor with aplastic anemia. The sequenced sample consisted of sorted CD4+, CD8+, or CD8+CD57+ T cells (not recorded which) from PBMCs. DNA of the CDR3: TGTGCCAGCAGCGTTACTAGCGGGGGGGCGGAGACCCAGTACTTC. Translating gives CASSVTSGGAETQYF.